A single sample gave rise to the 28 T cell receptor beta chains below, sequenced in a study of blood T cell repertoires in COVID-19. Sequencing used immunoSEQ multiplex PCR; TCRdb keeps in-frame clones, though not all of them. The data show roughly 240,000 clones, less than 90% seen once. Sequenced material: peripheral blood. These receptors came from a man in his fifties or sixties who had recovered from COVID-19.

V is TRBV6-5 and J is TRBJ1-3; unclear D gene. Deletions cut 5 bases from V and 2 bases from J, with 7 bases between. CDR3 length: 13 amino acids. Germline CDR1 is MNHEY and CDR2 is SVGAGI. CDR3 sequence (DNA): TGTGCCAGCAGTACGAGGACTGGAAACACCATATATTTT. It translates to CASSTRTGNTIYF.

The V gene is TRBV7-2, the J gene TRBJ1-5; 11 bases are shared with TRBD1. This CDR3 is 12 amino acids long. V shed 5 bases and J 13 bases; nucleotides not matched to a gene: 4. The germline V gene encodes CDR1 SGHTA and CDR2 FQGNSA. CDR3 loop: CASSLGTGGQHF. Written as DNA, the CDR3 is TGTGCCAGCAGCCTCGGGACAGGGGGACAGCATTTT.

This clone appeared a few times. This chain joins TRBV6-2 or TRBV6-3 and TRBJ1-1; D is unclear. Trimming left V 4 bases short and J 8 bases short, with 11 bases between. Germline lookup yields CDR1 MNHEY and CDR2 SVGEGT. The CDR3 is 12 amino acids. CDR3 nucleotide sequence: TGTGCCAGCAGTTCAAGGACGGGGGAAGCTTTCTTT. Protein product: CASSSRTGEAFF.

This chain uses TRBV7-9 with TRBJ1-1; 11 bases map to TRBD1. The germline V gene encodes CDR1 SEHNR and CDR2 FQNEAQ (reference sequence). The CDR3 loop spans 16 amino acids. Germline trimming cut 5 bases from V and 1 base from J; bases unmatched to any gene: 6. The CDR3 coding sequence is TGTGCCAGCAGCCAGAGGACAGGGGGCTCGAACACTGAAGCTTTCTTT. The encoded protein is CASSQRTGGSNTEAFF.

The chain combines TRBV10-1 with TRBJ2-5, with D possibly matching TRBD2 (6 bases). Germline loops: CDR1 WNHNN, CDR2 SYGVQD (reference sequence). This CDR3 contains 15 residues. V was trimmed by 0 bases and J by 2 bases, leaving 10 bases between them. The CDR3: CASSESTRVQETQYF. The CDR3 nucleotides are TGCGCCAGCAGTGAGTCGACTAGGGTTCAAGAGACCCAGTACTTC.

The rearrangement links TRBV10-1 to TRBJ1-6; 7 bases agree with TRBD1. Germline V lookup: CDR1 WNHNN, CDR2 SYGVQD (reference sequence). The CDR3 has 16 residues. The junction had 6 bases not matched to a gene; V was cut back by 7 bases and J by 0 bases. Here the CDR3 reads CASNYKGASYNSPLHF. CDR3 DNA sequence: TGCGCCAGCAACTACAAGGGGGCCTCCTATAATTCACCCCTCCACTTT.

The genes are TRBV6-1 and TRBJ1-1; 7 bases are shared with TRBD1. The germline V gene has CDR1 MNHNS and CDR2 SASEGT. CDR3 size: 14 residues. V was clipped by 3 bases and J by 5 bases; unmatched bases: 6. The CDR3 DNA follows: TGTGCCAGCAGTGACGGGCAGGGGGGAACTGAAGCTTTCTTT. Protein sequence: CASSDGQGGTEAFF.

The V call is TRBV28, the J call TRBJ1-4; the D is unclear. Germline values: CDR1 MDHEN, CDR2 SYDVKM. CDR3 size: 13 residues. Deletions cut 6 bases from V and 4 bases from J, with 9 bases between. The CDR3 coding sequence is TGTGCCAGCAGCCCTCGTCTTAATGAAAAACTGTTTTTT. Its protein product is CASSPRLNEKLFF.

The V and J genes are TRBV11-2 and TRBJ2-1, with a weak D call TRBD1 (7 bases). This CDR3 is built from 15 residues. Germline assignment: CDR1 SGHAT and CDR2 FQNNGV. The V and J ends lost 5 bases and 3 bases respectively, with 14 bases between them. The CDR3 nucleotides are TGTGCCAGCAGCGACCCAGGGGGGTTCTACAATGAGCAGTTCTTC. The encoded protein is CASSDPGGFYNEQFF.

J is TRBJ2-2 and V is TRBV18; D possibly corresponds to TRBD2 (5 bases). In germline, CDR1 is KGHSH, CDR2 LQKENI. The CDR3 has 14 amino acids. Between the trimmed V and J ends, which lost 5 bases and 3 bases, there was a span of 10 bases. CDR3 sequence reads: CASSSRADTGELFF. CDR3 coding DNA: TGTGCCAGCTCATCGAGGGCGGACACCGGGGAGCTGTTTTTT.

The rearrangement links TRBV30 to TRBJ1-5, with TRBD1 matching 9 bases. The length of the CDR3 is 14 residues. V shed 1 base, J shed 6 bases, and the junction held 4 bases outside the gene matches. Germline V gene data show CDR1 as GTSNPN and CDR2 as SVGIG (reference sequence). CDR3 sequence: CAWSGDRVGQPQHF. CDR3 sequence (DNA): TGTGCCTGGAGTGGGGACAGGGTGGGTCAGCCCCAGCATTTT.

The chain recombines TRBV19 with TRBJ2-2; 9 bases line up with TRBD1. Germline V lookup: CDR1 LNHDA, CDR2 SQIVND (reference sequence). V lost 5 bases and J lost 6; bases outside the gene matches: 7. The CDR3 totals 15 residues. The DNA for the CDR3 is TGTGCCAGTAGTCCCGACAGGGGGTGGGCCGGGGAGCTGTTTTTT. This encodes CASSPDRGWAGELFF.

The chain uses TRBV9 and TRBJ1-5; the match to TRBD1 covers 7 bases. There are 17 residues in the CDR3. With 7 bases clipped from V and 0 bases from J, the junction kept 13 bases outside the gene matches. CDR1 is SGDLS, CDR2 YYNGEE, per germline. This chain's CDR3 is CASPAGGVGYSNQPQHF. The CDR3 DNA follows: TGTGCCAGCCCAGCAGGGGGAGTAGGTTATAGCAATCAGCCCCAGCATTTT.

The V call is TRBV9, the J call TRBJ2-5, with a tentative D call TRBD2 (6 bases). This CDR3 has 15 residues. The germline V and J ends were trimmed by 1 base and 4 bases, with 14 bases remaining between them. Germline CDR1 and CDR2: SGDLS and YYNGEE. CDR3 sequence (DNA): TGTGCCAGCAGCGTAAACCCCGGGGGTTCAGAGACCCAGTACTTC. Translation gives CASSVNPGGSETQYF. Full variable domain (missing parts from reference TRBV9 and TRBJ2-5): DSGVTQTPKHLITATGQRVTLRCSPRSGDLSVYWYQQSLDQGLQFLIQYYNGEERAKGNILERFSAQQFPDLHSELNLSSLELGDSALYFCASSVNPGGSETQYFGPGTRLLVL.

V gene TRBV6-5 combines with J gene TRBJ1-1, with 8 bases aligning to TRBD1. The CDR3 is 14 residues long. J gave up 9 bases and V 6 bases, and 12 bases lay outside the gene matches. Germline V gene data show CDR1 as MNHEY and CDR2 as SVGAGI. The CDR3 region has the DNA TGTGCCAGCAGGGACCAGACAGGGGCCCCCAAAGCTTTCTTT. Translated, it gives CASRDQTGAPKAFF.

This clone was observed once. The CDR3 nucleotides read TGCGCCAGCAGCCACCTAAACGAAAACTATGGCTACACCTTC. As protein: CASSHLNENYGYTF. J is TRBJ1-2 and V is TRBV4-1; D remains ambiguous. This CDR3 region has 14 residues. Germline V CDR1 and CDR2: MGHRA, YSYEKL. V gave up 3 bases and J gave up 2 bases, with 10 bases separating them.

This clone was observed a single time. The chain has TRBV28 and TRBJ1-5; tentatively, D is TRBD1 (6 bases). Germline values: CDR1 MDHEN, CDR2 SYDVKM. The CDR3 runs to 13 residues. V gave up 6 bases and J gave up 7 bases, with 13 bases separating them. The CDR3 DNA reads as TGTGCCAGCAGAACCCCGGGACAACAGCCCCAGCATTTT. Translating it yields CASRTPGQQPQHF.

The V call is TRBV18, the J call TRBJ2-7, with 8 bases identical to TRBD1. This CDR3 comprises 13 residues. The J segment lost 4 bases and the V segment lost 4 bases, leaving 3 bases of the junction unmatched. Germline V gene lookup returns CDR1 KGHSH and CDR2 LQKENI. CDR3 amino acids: CASSLQGAYEQYF. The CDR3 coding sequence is TGTGCCAGCTCACTCCAGGGGGCTTACGAGCAGTACTTC.

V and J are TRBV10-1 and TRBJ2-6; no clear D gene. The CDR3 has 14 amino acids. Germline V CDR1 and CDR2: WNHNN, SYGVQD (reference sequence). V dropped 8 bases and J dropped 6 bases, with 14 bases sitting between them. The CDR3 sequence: CASECGVLANVLTF. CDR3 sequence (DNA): TGCGCCAGCGAGTGTGGAGTCTTGGCCAACGTCCTGACTTTC.

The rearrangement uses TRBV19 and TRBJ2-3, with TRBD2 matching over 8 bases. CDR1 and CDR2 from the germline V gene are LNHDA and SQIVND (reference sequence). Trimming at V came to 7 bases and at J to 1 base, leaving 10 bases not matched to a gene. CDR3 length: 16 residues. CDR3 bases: TGTGCCAGTAACACGGGGGGGGTCCTCCGCACAGATACGCAGTATTTT. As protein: CASNTGGVLRTDTQYF.

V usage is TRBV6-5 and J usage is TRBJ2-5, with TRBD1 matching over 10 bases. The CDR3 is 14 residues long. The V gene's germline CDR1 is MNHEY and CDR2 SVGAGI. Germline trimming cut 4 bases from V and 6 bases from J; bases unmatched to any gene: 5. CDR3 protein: CASSSETGGKTQYF. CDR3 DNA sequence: TGTGCCAGCAGTTCCGAGACAGGGGGCAAGACCCAGTACTTC.

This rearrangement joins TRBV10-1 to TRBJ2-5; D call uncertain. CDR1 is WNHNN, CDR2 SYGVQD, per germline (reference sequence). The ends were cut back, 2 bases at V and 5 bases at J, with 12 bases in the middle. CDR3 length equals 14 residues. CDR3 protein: CASSEARRKETQYF. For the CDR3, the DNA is TGCGCCAGCAGTGAGGCCAGGCGCAAGGAGACCCAGTACTTC.

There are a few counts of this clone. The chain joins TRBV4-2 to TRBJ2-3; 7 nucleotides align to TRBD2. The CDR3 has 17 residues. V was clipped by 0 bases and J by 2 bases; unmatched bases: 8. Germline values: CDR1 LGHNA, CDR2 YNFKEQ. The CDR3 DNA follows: TGTGCCAGCAGCCAAGATGGGAGCGGGACTCCCACAGATACGCAGTATTTT. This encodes CASSQDGSGTPTDTQYF.

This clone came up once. This CDR3 is CATSDPGQPTGEQFF. CDR3 sequence (DNA): TGTGCCACCAGTGATCCGGGACAGCCAACGGGTGAGCAGTTCTTC. The J gene is TRBJ2-1, the V gene TRBV24-1; TRBD1 matches 7 bases. After removal of 3 bases from V and 9 bases from J, the junction contained 10 bases not matched to a gene. The CDR3 extends over 15 amino acids. Looked up from germline, CDR1 is KGHDR and CDR2 is SFDVKD.

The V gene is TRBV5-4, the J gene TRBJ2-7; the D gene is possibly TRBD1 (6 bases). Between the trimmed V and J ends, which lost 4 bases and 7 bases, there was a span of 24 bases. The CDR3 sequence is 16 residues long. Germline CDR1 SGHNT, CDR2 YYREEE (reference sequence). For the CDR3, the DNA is TGTGCCAGCAGCCCACGGATGGGGCAGGGGAAATTAGAGCAGTACTTC. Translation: CASSPRMGQGKLEQYF. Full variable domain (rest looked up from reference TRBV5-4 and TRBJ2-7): ETGVTQSPTHLIKTRGQQVTLRCSSQSGHNTVSWYQQALGQGPQFIFQYYREEENGRGNFPPRFSGLQFPNYSSELNVNALELDDSALYLCASSPRMGQGKLEQYFGPGTRLTVT.

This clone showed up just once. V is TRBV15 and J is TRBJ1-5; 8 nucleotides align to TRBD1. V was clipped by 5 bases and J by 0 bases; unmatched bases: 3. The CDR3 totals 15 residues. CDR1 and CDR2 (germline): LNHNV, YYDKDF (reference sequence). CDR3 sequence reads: CATSRGTGSNQPQHF. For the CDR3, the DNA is TGTGCCACCAGCCGGGGGACAGGTAGCAATCAGCCCCAGCATTTT. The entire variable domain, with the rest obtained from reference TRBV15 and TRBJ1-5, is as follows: DAMVIQNPRYQVTQFGKPVTLSCSQTLNHNVMYWYQQKSSQAPKLLFHYYDKDFNNEADTPDNFQSRRPNTSFCFLDIRSPGLGDTAMYLCATSRGTGSNQPQHFGDGTRLSIL.

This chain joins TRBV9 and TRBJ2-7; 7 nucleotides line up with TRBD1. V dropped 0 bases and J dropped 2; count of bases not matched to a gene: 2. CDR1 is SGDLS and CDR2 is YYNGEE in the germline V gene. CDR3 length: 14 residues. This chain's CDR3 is CASSVGQGPYEQYF. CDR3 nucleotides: TGTGCCAGCAGCGTAGGACAGGGTCCCTACGAGCAGTACTTC.

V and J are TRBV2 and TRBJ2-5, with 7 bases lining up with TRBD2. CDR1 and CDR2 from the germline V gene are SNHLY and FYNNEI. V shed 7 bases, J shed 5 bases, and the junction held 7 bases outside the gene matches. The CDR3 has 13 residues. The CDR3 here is CASISGRKETQYF. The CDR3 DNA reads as TGTGCCAGCATTTCCGGGAGGAAGGAGACCCAGTACTTC.